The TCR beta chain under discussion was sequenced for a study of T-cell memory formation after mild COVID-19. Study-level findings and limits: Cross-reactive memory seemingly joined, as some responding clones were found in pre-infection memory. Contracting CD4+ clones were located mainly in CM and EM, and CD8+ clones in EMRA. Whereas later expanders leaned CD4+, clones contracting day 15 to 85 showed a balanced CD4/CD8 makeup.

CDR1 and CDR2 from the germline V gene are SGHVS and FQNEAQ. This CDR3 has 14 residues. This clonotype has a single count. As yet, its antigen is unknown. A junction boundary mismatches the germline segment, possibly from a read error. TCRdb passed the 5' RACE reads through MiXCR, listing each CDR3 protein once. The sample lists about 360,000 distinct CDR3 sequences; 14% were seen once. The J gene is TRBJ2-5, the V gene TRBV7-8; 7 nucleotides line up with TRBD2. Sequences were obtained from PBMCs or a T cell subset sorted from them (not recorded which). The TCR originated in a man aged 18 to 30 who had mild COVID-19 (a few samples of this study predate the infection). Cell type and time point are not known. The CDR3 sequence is CSSRSGRADETQYF. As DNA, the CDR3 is TGTTCCAGCAGATCTGGGAGGGCAGACGAGACCCAGTACTTC.